This record concerns one T cell receptor (beta chain) sequence. The source of the sample is a study of blood T cell repertoires in COVID-19. About the research overall: COVID-19 samples collected from the United States, Italy and Spain covered acute and convalescent phases. From T cells, B-cell-depleted T cells, or PBMCs came the material, which was cDNA or gDNA.

Original analysis: Counts of nucleated cells, estimated from reference gene primer amplification, were obtained. Sequenced by immunoSEQ multiplex PCR; TCRdb stores in-frame clones only, minus some. D and trimming come from the DNA, and the V and J calls and clone size come from that table. There are roughly 190,000 clones in the sample; about 86% occur only once, and approximately 3.3% lies in the top ten. The V gene's germline CDR1 is MNHEY and CDR2 SMNVEV (reference sequence). V shed 5 bases, J shed 7 bases, and the junction held 13 bases outside the gene matches. The CDR3 runs 16 residues. Sequenced sample: peripheral blood. The TCR originated in a man younger than 35 with active or convalescent COVID-19. The chain employs TRBV27 and TRBJ2-4, with 8 bases identical to TRBD2. CDR3 loop: CASSPSGLRRSNIQYF. DNA for the CDR3: TGTGCCAGCAGTCCTAGCGGGCTAAGGAGGTCGAACATTCAGTACTTC.